This paragraph covers one T cell receptor (beta chain) sequence. Data came from immunoSEQ multiplex PCR; TCRdb stores just in-frame clones and leaves some out. Among 190,000 or so clones, roughly 86% were seen once, and the ten largest hold roughly 2.6%. The sample originates from a study of blood T cell repertoires in COVID-19. Background on the study: From the United States, Italy and Spain came samples of acute and convalescent COVID-19.

The CDR3 covers 14 residues. The receptor was derived from a man aged 40-49 years with active or convalescent COVID-19. The sequenced material came from peripheral blood. The V and J genes are TRBV21-1 and TRBJ2-7; the table's D gene call, TRBD2, was not cross checked with the DNA. TRBV21-1 is marked as a pseudogene. CDR3 nucleotides: TGTGCCAGCAGCCCTCGTATGAGGCCCTACGAGCAGTACTTC. This translates into CASSPRMRPYEQYF.